This T cell receptor (beta chain) derives from a study of cytomegalovirus exposure and HLA in healthy donors. This CDR3 is built from 12 residues. The germline gives CDR1 MDHEN, CDR2 SYDVKM. V lost 3 bases and J lost 3, with 6 bases in between. PCR amplification relied on 60 Vbeta primers (plus 13 Jbeta primers). Assay: immunoSEQ multiplex PCR; the TCRdb copy retains only in-frame clones and omits some. The sample includes 150,000 or so clones, 84% of them seen just once. The source material was PBMCs. The chain employs TRBV28 and TRBJ2-7; D ambiguous. The clonotype was recovered from a boy aged 2-15 years in good health and CMV-seronegative. The CDR3 DNA is TGTGCCAGCAGTTTGGGCAGCTACGAGCAGTACTTC. Translated: CASSLGSYEQYF.